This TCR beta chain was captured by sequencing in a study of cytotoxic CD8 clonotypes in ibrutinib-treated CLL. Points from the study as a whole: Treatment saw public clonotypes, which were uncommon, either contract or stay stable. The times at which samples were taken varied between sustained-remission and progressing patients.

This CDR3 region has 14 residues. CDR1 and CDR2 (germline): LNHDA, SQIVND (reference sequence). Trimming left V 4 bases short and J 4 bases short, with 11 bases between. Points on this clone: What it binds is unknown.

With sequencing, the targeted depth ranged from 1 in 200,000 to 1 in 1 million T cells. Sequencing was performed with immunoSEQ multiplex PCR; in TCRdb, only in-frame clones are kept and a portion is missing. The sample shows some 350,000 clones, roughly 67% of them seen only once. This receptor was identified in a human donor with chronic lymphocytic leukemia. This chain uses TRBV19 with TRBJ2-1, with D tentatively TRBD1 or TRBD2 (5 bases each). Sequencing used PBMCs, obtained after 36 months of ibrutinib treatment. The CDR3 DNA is TGTGCCAGTAGTACCCGGGACGGATACAATGAGCAGTTCTTC. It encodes CASSTRDGYNEQFF.